One T cell receptor beta chain is described in this entry. Its target antigen remains unknown. Nothing much larger sits one base from this clone, and base qualities are not available. The treatment or condition tag for this specimen amounts to: around 19 received Ad26.COV2.S at low or high dose, single or two shots; a few received placebo; per-sample allocation not given. For vaccine and placebo recipients, repertoires were sequenced using samples collected on day 63 after the first injection. In Cohort 1b, 25 or so adults aged 18-55 years were enrolled at a single site in Boston, USA, between 29 July and 7 August 2020. As a vaccine, Ad26.COV2.S was a replication-incompetent adenovirus type 26 vector that expressed a prefusion-stabilized SARS-CoV-2 spike protein derived from the original Wuhan strain. The sample originates from a study of Ad26.COV2.S vaccination and SARS-CoV-2 variants (dated by TCRdb to the early 2020s). Background on the whole study: Donors in the vaccine arm were drawn from COV1001, a phase I-IIa trial of Ad26.COV2.S in healthy adults that was multicentre, randomized, double-blind and placebo-controlled. The TCR-sequenced set comprised about 30 samples: around 20 Ad26.COV2.S vaccine recipients, 5 placebo recipients and 8 SARS-CoV-2 convalescent individuals. Participants in the trial were split at random into five groups of five each, receiving low-dose or high-dose Ad26.COV2.S once or twice, or else placebo on both occasions. TCRbeta repertoire sequencing served as the tool for gauging how specific and how broad the SARS-CoV-2-reactive T cell receptors were following Ad26.COV2.S vaccination. Blinding of investigators to trial group allocation was maintained during experiments and outcome assessment. Ad26.COV2.S was given intramuscularly at 5x10^10 or 1x10^11 viral particles, as a single shot or as two shots 56 days apart.

Overall study outcomes, separate from this receptor: Ad26.COV2.S recipients had higher spike-specific TCR breadth than placebo recipients (P = 0.0014). Vaccine and placebo recipients had comparable non-spike TCR breadth, which fits with the vaccine containing only spike. After vaccination, substantial breadth of spike-specific CD8+ and CD4+ T cell responses was reported. The study lacked the statistical power to compare responses across vaccine doses or regimens. It was noted by the authors that total T cell responses may have been underestimated by the TCR breadth and depth analyses.

There are 15 amino acids in the CDR3, from cysteine to phenylalanine inclusive. Left in the record is the CDR3 DNA by itself, 45 bases read in frame from the first base. According to the germline V gene, CDR1 reads SGHTA and CDR2 reads FQGTGA. For this chain, trimming is 5 bases at the V end and 5 bases at the J end, and the number of junction bases without a gene match is 9. The immunoSEQ Assay was used to sequence TCRbeta CDR3 regions. After extraction, genomic DNA underwent amplification by bias-controlled multiplex PCR, followed by high-throughput sequencing. The study's own analysis went as follows. To quantify the absolute abundance of each unique TCRbeta CDR3 region, sequences were collapsed and filtered. T cell fraction was estimated by normalization of TCRbeta template counts to usable DNA, with usable DNA being measured through amplification of reference genes present in all nucleated cells. Repertoire TCRs were annotated as SARS-CoV-2-specific when V gene, CDR3 amino acid sequence and J gene were exactly matched to a known reactive TCR set. MIRA supplied the reference SARS-CoV-2 TCR set, which was filtered for enrichment in COVID-19-positive ImmuneCODE repertoires so that public or cross-reactive TCRs were removed. Using the MIRA antigens, annotated TCRs were further analysed by specific ORF or by position within an ORF. Breadth was defined as the number of annotated unique rearrangements divided by the total number of unique productive rearrangements, and depth was defined as the summed frequency of the annotated unique rearrangements. Two-sided Wilcoxon rank-sum tests were applied when comparing TCR breadth between groups. Not all clones reach the TCRdb copy of this immuneACCESS table, which keeps in-frame sequences only. Checked studies attribute under half of the gap to unresolved V genes and leave the rest unexplained. V and J calls plus clone size are reproduced from that table; the DNA served to infer D and trimming. The sample table holds around 270,000 clones, of which 70% to 90% were seen once. In total, the top ten clones hold less than 3.5% of the sample.

The rearrangement combines TRBV7-3 with TRBJ2-5, and TRBD2 matches 9 of the central bases. The sequence was collected from a person aged 18-65 years who received the Ad26.COV2.S COVID-19 vaccine or a placebo. Sequencing used peripheral blood, obtained in a trial of Ad26.COV2.S vaccine versus placebo. The CDR3 here reads CASSPLGLAAETQYF. The sequenced DNA: TGTGCCAGCAGCCCATTGGGACTAGCAGCGGAGACCCAGTACTTC. Outside the CDR3, residues come from the reference TRBV7-3 and TRBJ2-5 proteins, so the full variable domain is: GAGVSQTPSNKVTEKGKYVELRCDPISGHTALYWYRQSLGQGPEFLIYFQGTGAADDSGLPNDRFFAVRPEGSVSTLKIQRTERGDSAVYLCASSPLGLAAETQYFGPGTRLLVL.